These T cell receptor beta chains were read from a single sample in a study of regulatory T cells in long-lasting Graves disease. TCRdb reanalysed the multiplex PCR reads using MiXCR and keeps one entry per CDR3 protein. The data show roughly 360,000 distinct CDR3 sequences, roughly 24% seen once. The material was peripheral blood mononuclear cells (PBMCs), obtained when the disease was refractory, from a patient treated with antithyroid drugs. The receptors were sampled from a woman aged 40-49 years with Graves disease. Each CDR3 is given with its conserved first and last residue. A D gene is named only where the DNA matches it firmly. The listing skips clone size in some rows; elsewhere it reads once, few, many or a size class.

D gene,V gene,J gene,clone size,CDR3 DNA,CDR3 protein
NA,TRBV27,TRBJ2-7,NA,TGTGCCAGCAGTTTATCGAAGGGGGGGGGGGTCTACGAGCAGTACTTC,CASSLSKGGGVYEQYF
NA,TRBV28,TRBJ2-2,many,TGTGCCAGCAGTTTTGGAGCCCCGAACACCGGGGAGCTGTTTTTT,CASSFGAPNTGELFF
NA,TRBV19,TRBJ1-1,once,TGTGCCAGTAGTATCGGGAAGGGGCTCAACACTGAAGCTTTCTTT,CASSIGKGLNTEAFF
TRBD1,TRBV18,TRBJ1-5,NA,TGTGCCAGCTCGCTACAGGACAGGTCCAATCAGCCCCAGCATTTT,CASSLQDRSNQPQHF
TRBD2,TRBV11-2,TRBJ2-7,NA,TGTGCCAGCAGCTTAGTAAGCGGGAGGGTTTGGGAGCAGTACTTC,CASSLVSGRVWEQYF
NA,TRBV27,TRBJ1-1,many,TGTGCCAGCAGTTTTAAAATGAACACTGAAGCTTTCTTT,CASSFKMNTEAFF
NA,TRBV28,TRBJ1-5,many,TGTGCCAGCAGTTTATCAGGACAGCCGTATCAGCCCCAGCATTTT,CASSLSGQPYQPQHF
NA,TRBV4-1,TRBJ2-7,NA,TGCGCCAGCAGCACGCGGCCCTTTTTGACAGGCTCCCTAGACGAGCAGTACTTC,CASSTRPFLTGSLDEQYF
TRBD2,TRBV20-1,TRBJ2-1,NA,TGCAGTGCTAAACTAGCGGGAGAGGTCAATGAGCAGTTCTTC,CSAKLAGEVNEQFF
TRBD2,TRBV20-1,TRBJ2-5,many,TGCAGTGCCAGGAGTAGCGGGAGTTTAGAGACCCAGTACTTC,CSARSSGSLETQYF
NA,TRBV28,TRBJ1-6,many,TGTGCCAGCAGTTCGCCGCGGCATAGACTTAGCTCCTATAATTCACCCCTCCACTTT,CASSSPRHRLSSYNSPLHF
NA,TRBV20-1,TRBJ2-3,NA,TGCAGTGCTGTCGGGGTGGAGGGGGTTAGTCCAGATACGCAGTATTTT,CSAVGVEGVSPDTQYF
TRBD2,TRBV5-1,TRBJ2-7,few,TGCGCCAGCAGTACTAGCGGGATTGTGAACGAGCAGTACTTC,CASSTSGIVNEQYF
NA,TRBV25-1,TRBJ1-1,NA,TGTGCCAGCAGATGGACGAACACTGAAGCTTTCTTT,CASRWTNTEAFF
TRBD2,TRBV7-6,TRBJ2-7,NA,TGTGCCAGCAGCTCTTTACTAGCGGGAGCGGGCGAGCAGTACTTC,CASSSLLAGAGEQYF
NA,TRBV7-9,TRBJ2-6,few,TGTGCCAGCAGCTCCGACAGGGGAGGGTCTCGAGAGGCCAACGTCCTGACTTTC,CASSSDRGGSREANVLTF
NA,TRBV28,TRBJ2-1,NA,TGTGCCAGCAGTTTACTAGCTGATAGCTCCTACAATGAGCAGTTCTTC,CASSLLADSSYNEQFF
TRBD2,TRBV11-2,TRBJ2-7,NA,TGTGCCAGCAGCTCGGGTAGCGGGTCTCCCTACGGGCAGTACTTC,CASSSGSGSPYGQYF
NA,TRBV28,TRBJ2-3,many,TGTGCCAGCAGTTTACTCCGGGACACCTACGTCTCTAGCACAGATACGCAGTATTTT,CASSLLRDTYVSSTDTQYF
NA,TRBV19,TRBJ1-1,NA,TGTGCCAGCAGTAGTGGGGGAAAGAGGTACACTGAAGCTTTCTTT,CASSSGGKRYTEAFF
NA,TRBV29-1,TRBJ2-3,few,TGCAGCGTTGAAGATGGAGGGGCAAATACGCAGTATTTT,CSVEDGGANTQYF
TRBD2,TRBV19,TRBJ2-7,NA,TGTGCCAGTAGTATAGAGGGTTACGGACTAGCGGGATCGGTCGAGCAGTACTTC,CASSIEGYGLAGSVEQYF
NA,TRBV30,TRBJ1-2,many,TGTGCCTGGGGCCTGGTTAACTATGGCTACACCTTC,CAWGLVNYGYTF
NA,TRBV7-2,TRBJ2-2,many,TGTGCCAGCAGCTTAGTCGACGCTGACACCGGGGAGCTGTTTTTT,CASSLVDADTGELFF
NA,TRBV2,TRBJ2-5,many,TGTGCCAGCAGCGGACGGACGGACCAAGAGACCCAGTACTTC,CASSGRTDQETQYF
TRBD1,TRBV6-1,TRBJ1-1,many,TGTGCCAGCAGTACCTTCCGGACAGGTGAGAACACTGAAGCTTTCTTT,CASSTFRTGENTEAFF
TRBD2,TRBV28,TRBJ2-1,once,TGTGCCAGCAGTTTAATAGGTGGGGGACTAGCGGGAGGGCGCTATGAGCAGTTCTTC,CASSLIGGGLAGGRYEQFF
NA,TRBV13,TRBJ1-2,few,TGTGCCAGCAGCGTACCTCAGGGTCTTGGCTACACCTTC,CASSVPQGLGYTF
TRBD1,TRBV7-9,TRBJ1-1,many,TGTGCCAGCAGCTTAGTCAATCTACGACAGGGTAACACTGAAGCTTTCTTT,CASSLVNLRQGNTEAFF
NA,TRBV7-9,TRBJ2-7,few,TGTGCCAGCAGCTTAGCGCTGCTGGGCGAGCAGTACTTC,CASSLALLGEQYF
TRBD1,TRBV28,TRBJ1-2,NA,TGTGCCAGCTCACAACGGACAGGGCCCCGCGCTAACTATGGCTACACCTTC,CASSQRTGPRANYGYTF
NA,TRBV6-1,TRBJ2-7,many,TGTGCCAGCATCCTGACGGGCCGCAGCTCCTACGAGCAGTACTTC,CASILTGRSSYEQYF
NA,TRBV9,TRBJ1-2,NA,TGTGCCAGCAGCGTAGGGAGTTATGGCTACACCTTC,CASSVGSYGYTF
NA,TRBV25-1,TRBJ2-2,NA,TGTGCCAGCAGTGGTCTTGGGCGGACCGGGGAGCTGTTTTTT,CASSGLGRTGELFF
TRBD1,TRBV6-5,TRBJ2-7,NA,TGTGCCAGCAGTTACTCGTCCCCCGGGACAGGCCGCCACGAGCAGTACTTC,CASSYSSPGTGRHEQYF
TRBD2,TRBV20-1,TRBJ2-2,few,TGCAGTGCTCCCCTAGCGGGAAACACCGGGGAGCTGTTTTTT,CSAPLAGNTGELFF
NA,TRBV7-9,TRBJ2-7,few,TGTGCCAGCAGCTTAGAGGCCAGCGGTACCTACGAGCAGTACTTC,CASSLEASGTYEQYF
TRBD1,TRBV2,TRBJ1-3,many,TGTGCCAGCAGTAAGGGACAGGGTCTCTCTGGAAACACCATATATTTT,CASSKGQGLSGNTIYF
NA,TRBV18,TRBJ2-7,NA,TGTGCCAGCTCATTAACCGGGGGTTTACAGTACGAGCAGTACTTC,CASSLTGGLQYEQYF
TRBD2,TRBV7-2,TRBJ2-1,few,TGTGCCAGCAGCGTAACTAGCGGGAGGGCGCGAGGGGATGAGCAGTTCTTC,CASSVTSGRARGDEQFF
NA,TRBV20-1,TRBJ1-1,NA,TGCAGTGCACCCCCCCTCCTAGGGGACACTGAAGCTTTCTTT,CSAPPLLGDTEAFF